These 10 T cell receptor beta chains came from one sample sequenced in a study of regulatory T cells in long-lasting Graves disease. Through Arm-PCR of CDR3 regions and iRepertoire HTBI primers, TCR beta libraries were built. TCRdb redid the calling of the multiplex PCR reads with MiXCR, one entry per CDR3 protein. Of roughly 560,000 distinct CDR3 sequences listed, approximately 12% are singletons. Regarding time point: newly diagnosed GD, antithyroid drugs for less than 3 months. The authors made the TCR library using RNA they extracted from PBMCs. The data were also submitted as part of a second study, on T cells in Graves' hyperthyroidism and ophthalmopathy.

The input for sequencing was peripheral blood mononuclear cells (PBMCs), taken at new diagnosis, from a patient treated with antithyroid drugs. Every receptor here comes from a woman in her thirties with Graves disease.

This clonotype was observed many times. The rearrangement joins TRBV20-1 to TRBJ2-3; D is unresolved. The germline CDR1 and CDR2 sequences are DFQATT and SNEGSKA (reference sequence). CDR3 length: 11 amino acids. V was clipped by 7 bases and J by 4 bases, with 9 bases between them. This chain's CDR3 is CSVYIPDTQYF. The CDR3 nucleotides read TGCAGTGTTTACATCCCAGATACGCAGTATTTT.

The chain recombines TRBV7-2 with TRBJ2-6; D might be TRBD2 (5 bases). There are 14 residues in the CDR3. V dropped 5 bases and J dropped 2 bases, with 7 bases sitting between them. The germline gives CDR1 SGHTA, CDR2 FQGNSA. CDR3 bases: TGTGCCAGCAGCGAGGGTACTGGGGCCAACGTCCTGACTTTC. Encoded protein: CASSEGTGANVLTF.

In its sample, this clonotype was seen many times. This chain uses TRBV11-2 with TRBJ2-1; D unclear. There are 15 residues in the CDR3. The germline V gene has CDR1 SGHAT and CDR2 FQNNGV. Trimming took 5 bases from V and 2 from J, leaving 13 bases between them. As DNA, the CDR3 is TGTGCCAGCAGCCCCAGTGGAGAAACCTACAATGAGCAGTTCTTC. Amino acid sequence: CASSPSGETYNEQFF.

This clonotype appeared many times. The V gene is TRBV20-1, the J gene TRBJ1-4; D is unresolved. The length of the CDR3 is 16 residues. Trimming shortened V by 1 base and J by 7 bases, and 19 bases separated the two germline ends. Germline V CDR1 and CDR2: DFQATT, SNEGSKA (reference sequence). The CDR3 bases are TGCAGTGCTAGAGGTTGGCGAGCGCGGAAGGGTGAAAAACTGTTTTTT. This codes for CSARGWRARKGEKLFF.

This clonotype was picked up many times. This chain connects TRBV6-5 to TRBJ1-1; D is possibly TRBD1 (6 bases). There are 18 residues in the CDR3. CDR1 is MNHEY, CDR2 SVGAGI, per germline. V was cut by 2 bases and J by 0 bases, with 19 bases left in between. CDR3 sequence (DNA): TGTGCCAGCAGTTACGGGTCGGGGGGGGCGCGGATGAACACTGAAGCTTTCTTT. This translates into CASSYGSGGARMNTEAFF.

This clonotype showed up many times. The chain couples TRBV2 to TRBJ1-2; D call uncertain. The CDR3 extends over 13 amino acids. The V gene lost 7 bases and the J gene lost 0 bases, with 9 bases spanning the gap. Looked up from germline, CDR1 is SNHLY and CDR2 is FYNNEI. CDR3 amino acids: CASKRDSNYGYTF. Written as DNA, the CDR3 is TGTGCCAGCAAGAGGGATTCTAACTATGGCTACACCTTC.

Many counts were recorded for this clonotype. This chain links TRBV5-5 with TRBJ1-4; no clear D gene. Trimming removed 0 bases at V and 3 bases at J, with 12 bases between. Germline V lookup: CDR1 SGHKS, CDR2 YYEKEE (reference sequence). The CDR3 runs 16 residues. The CDR3 DNA reads as TGTGCCAGCAGCTTGGGGAGGCCCGGAGCTAATGAAAAACTGTTTTTT. It codes for CASSLGRPGANEKLFF.

This clonotype has at least ten counts. This chain connects TRBV4-3 to TRBJ1-4, with D unclear. The CDR3 spans 16 residues. The V end lost 0 bases, the J end lost 0 bases, and 8 bases lay between the germline ends. Germline V gene data show CDR1 as LGHNA and CDR2 as YSLEER. Here the CDR3 reads CASSQDWTATNEKLFF. CDR3 DNA: TGCGCCAGCAGCCAAGATTGGACGGCAACTAATGAAAAACTGTTTTTT.

This clonotype has just a few counts. V gene TRBV4-2 combines with J gene TRBJ1-2; D unclear. Germline V lookup: CDR1 LGHNA, CDR2 YNFKEQ. The CDR3 length is 15 residues. Trimming removed 0 bases at V and 2 bases at J, with 10 bases between. CDR3 bases: TGTGCCAGCAGCCAAGATAATAGGCAGAACTATGGCTACACCTTC. Protein sequence: CASSQDNRQNYGYTF.

This sequence joins TRBV6-5 and TRBJ1-2; D is unresolved. Per the germline V gene, CDR1 is MNHEY and CDR2 is SVGAGI. V dropped 2 bases and J dropped 1 base, with 11 bases sitting between them. The CDR3 has 15 amino acids. CDR3 DNA sequence: TGTGCCAGCAGTTACCCTAAAGGGTTTAACTATGGCTACACCTTC. This encodes CASSYPKGFNYGYTF.